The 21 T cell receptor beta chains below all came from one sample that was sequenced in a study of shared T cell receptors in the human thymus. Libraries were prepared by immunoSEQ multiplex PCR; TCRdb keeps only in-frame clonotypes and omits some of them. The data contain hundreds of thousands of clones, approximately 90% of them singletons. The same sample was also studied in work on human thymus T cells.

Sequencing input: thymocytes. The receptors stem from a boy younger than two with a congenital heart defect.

CDR3 amino acids: CASSDATGESYEQYF. The CDR3 region has the DNA TGTGCCAGCAGTGATGCGACAGGGGAATCCTACGAGCAGTACTTC. The chain carries TRBV6-1 and TRBJ2-7; 8 nucleotides match TRBD1. The V gene end was trimmed by 3 bases and the J gene end by 1 base; junction bases not matched to a gene: 5. Germline V gene sequence: CDR1 MNHNS, CDR2 SASEGT. This CDR3 contains 15 residues.

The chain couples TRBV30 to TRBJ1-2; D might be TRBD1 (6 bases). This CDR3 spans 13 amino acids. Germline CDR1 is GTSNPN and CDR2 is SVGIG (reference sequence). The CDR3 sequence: CDVNRVEDYGYTF. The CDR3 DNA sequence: TGTGACGTGAACAGGGTGGAAGACTATGGCTACACCTTC.

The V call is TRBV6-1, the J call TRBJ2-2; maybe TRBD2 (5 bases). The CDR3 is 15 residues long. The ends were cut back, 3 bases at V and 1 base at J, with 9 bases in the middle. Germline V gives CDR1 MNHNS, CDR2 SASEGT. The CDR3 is CASSDLGLNTGELFF. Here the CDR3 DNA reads TGTGCCAGCAGTGATCTAGGACTGAACACCGGGGAGCTGTTTTTT.

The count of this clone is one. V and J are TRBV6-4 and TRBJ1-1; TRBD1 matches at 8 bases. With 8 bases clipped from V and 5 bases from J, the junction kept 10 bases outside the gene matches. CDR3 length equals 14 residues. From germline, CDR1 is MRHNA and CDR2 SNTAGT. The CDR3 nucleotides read TGTGCCAGCCGTTGGACAGGGACGACGACTGAAGCTTTCTTT. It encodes CASRWTGTTTEAFF.

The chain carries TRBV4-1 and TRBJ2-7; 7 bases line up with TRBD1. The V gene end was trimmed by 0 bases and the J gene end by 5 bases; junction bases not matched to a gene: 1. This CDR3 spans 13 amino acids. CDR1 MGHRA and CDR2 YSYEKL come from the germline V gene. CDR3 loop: CASSQETGHEQYF. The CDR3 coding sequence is TGCGCCAGCAGCCAAGAGACAGGGCACGAGCAGTACTTC.

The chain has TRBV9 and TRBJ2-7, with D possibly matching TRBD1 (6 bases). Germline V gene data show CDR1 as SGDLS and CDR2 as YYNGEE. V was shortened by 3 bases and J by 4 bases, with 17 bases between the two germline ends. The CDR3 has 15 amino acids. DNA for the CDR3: TGTGCCAGCAGCGAAACTCCGGGACACCTATACGAGCAGTACTTC. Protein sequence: CASSETPGHLYEQYF.

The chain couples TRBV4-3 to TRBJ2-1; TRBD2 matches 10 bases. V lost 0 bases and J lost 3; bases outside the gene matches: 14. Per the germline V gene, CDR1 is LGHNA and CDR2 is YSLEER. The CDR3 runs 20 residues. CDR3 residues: CASSQEGPSGSGGLYNEQFF. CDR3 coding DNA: TGCGCCAGCAGCCAAGAGGGGCCTAGCGGGAGTGGGGGGCTCTACAATGAGCAGTTCTTC.

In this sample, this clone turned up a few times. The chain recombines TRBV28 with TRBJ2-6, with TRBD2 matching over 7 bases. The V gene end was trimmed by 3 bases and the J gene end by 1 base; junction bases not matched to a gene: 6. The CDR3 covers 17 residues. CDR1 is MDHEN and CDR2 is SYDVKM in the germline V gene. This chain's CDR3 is CASSLGGRGSGANVLTF. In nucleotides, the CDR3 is TGTGCCAGCAGTTTGGGAGGGAGGGGATCTGGGGCCAACGTCCTGACTTTC.

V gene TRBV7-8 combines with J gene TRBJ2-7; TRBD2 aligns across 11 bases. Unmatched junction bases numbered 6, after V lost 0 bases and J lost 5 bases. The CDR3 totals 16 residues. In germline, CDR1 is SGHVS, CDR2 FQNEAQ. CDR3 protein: CASSLAKLAGVHEQYF. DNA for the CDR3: TGTGCCAGCAGCTTAGCAAAACTAGCGGGAGTACACGAGCAGTACTTC. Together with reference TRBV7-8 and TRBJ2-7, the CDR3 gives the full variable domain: GAGVSQSPRYKVAKRGQDVALRCDPISGHVSLFWYQQALGQGPEFLTYFQNEAQLDKSGLPSDRFFAERPEGSVSTLKIQRTQQEDSAVYLCASSLAKLAGVHEQYFGPGTRLTVT.

Here the CDR3 reads CASSQDFYVRERPDTQYF. The CDR3 DNA follows: TGCGCCAGCAGCCAAGATTTCTACGTCCGGGAGAGGCCAGATACGCAGTATTTT. The chain is built from TRBV4-1 and TRBJ2-3; possible D gene TRBD2, 6 bases. CDR1 and CDR2 from the germline V gene are MGHRA and YSYEKL. V gave up 0 bases and J gave up 4 bases, with 20 bases separating them. The CDR3 extends over 18 amino acids.

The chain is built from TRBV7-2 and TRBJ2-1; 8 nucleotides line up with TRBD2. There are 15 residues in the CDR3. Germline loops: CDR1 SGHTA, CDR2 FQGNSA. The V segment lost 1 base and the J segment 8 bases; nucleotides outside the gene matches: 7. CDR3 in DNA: TGTGCCAGCAGCTTAGAAGCGCGGGAGGTCGATGAGCAGTTCTTC. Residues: CASSLEAREVDEQFF. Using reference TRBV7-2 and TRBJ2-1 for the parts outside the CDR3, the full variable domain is GAGVSQSPSNKVTEKGKDVELRCDPISGHTALYWYRQSLGQGLEFLIYFQGNSAPDKSGLPSDRFSAERTGGSVSTLTIQRTQQEDSAVYLCASSLEAREVDEQFFGPGTRLTVL.

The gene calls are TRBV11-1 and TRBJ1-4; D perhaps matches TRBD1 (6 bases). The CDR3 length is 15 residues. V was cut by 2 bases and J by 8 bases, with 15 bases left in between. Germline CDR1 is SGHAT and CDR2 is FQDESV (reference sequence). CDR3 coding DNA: TGTGCCAGCAGCTTATTGCCAGGGGAAGGCGAAAAACTGTTTTTT. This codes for CASSLLPGEGEKLFF. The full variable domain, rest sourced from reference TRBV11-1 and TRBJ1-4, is EAEVAQSPRYKITEKSQAVAFWCDPISGHATLYWYRQILGQGPELLVQFQDESVVDDSQLPKDRFSAERLKGVDSTLKIQPAELGDSAMYLCASSLLPGEGEKLFFGSGTQLSVL.

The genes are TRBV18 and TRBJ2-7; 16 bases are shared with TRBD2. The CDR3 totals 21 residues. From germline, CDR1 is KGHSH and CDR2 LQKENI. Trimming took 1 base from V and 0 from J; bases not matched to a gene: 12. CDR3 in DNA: TGTGCCAGCTCACCACTGGATCCGGGACTAGCGGGAGGGAGGAGCTCCTACGAGCAGTACTTC. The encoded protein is CASSPLDPGLAGGRSSYEQYF.

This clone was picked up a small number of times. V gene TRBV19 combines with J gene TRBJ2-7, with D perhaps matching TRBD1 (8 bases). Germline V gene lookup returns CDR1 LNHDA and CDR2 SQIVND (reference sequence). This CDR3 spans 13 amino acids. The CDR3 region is CVMTGAGVYEQYF. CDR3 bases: TGTGTAATGACAGGGGCGGGAGTATACGAGCAGTACTTC.

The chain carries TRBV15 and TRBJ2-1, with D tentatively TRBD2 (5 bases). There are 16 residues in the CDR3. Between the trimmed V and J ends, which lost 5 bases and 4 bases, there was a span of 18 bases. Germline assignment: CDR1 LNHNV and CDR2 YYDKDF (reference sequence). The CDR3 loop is CATSLIGRGEYNEQFF. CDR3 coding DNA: TGTGCCACCAGCCTAATCGGACGGGGAGAATACAATGAGCAGTTCTTC.

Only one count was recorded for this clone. Written as DNA, the CDR3 is TGTGCCAGCAGCCGGGACAGGCCTAACTATGGCTACACCTTC. It codes for CASSRDRPNYGYTF. The chain joins TRBV25-1 to TRBJ1-2, with 8 bases fitting TRBD1. Germline lookup yields CDR1 MGHDK and CDR2 SYGVNS. This CDR3 is built from 14 residues. The V segment lost 6 bases and the J segment 0 bases; nucleotides outside the gene matches: 3.

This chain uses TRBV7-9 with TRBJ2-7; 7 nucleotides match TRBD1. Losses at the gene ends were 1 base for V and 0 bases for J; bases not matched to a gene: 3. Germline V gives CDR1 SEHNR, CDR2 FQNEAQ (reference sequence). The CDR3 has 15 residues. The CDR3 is CASSLVGTVSYEQYF. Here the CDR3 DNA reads TGTGCCAGCAGCTTAGTCGGGACAGTCTCCTACGAGCAGTACTTC.

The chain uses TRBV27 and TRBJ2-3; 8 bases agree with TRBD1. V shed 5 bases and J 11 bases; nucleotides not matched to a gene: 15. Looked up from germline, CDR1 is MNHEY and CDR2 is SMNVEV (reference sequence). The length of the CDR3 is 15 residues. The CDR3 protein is CASSPKGDRQSKQYF. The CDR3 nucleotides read TGTGCCAGCAGTCCGAAGGGGGACAGGCAATCGAAGCAGTATTTT.

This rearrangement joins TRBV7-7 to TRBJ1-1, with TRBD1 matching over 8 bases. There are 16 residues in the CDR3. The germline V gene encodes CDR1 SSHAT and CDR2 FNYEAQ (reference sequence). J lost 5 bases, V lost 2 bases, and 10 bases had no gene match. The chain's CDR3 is CASSLSTRTGTTEAFF. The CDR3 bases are TGTGCCAGCAGCTTATCGACGAGGACAGGGACGACTGAAGCTTTCTTT.

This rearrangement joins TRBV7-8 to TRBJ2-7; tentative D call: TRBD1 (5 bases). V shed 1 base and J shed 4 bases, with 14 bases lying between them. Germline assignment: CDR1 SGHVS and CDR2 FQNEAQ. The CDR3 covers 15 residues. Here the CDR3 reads CASSLEPGLTYEQYF. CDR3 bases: TGTGCCAGCAGCTTAGAGCCAGGGTTGACTTACGAGCAGTACTTC.

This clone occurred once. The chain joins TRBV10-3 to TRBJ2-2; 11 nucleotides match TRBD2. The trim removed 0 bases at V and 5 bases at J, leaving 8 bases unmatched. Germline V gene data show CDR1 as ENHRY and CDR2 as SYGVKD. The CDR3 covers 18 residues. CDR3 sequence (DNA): TGTGCCATCAGTGAGTCTGTGTCTAGCGGGAGGTGGACCGGGGAGCTGTTTTTT. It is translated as CAISESVSSGRWTGELFF.